What follows are 21 T cell receptor beta chains derived from one specimen sequenced in a study of T-cell reconstitution after alpha-beta-depleted transplantation in children. It was with unique molecular identifiers that the TCRbeta library was prepared. TCRdb itself ran the PCR reads through MiXCR, one entry per CDR3 protein. The sample lists about 1,000,000 distinct CDR3 sequences; 25% to 30% were seen once. Here the sequenced sample was PBMCs, mostly from graft donor cells, taken 360 days after TCRalphabeta/CD19-depleted stem cell transplant. The receptor set was obtained from a boy in the first two years of life who had a stem cell transplant for SCID, so the T cells may come from the graft donor.

This clonotype was seen a handful of times. The chain links TRBV12-3 or TRBV12-4 to TRBJ2-3, with 8 bases lining up with TRBD2. Unmatched junction bases numbered 12, after V lost 5 bases and J lost 8 bases. The CDR3 covers 15 residues. The CDR3 coding sequence is TGTGCCAGCAGTCAACGGGGGGGTTACCCAGCTACGCAGTATTTT. It specifies CASSQRGGYPATQYF.

The V and J genes are TRBV11-2 and TRBJ2-5; possible D gene TRBD2, 6 bases. CDR1 and CDR2 from the germline V gene are SGHAT and FQNNGV. Trimming shortened V by 0 bases and J by 5 bases, and 13 bases separated the two germline ends. This CDR3 region has 15 residues. The CDR3 coding sequence is TGTGCCAGCAGCTTAGAGGGACTTCGGGGGGAGACCCAGTACTTC. Amino acid sequence: CASSLEGLRGETQYF.

A few counts support this clonotype. The rearrangement joins TRBV6-5 to TRBJ2-7, with 7 bases aligning to TRBD1. V was clipped by 5 bases and J by 1 base; unmatched bases: 11. The CDR3 is 16 amino acids. CDR1 is MNHEY, CDR2 SVGAGI, per germline. The CDR3: CASSNQDRWESYEQYF. The CDR3 region has the DNA TGTGCCAGCAGTAACCAGGACAGGTGGGAATCCTACGAGCAGTACTTC.

The genes are TRBV20-1 and TRBJ2-7, with D perhaps TRBD2 (6 bases). CDR1 is DFQATT, CDR2 SNEGSKA, per germline (reference sequence). The V gene lost 1 base and the J gene lost 5 bases, with 9 bases spanning the gap. The length of the CDR3 is 12 residues. CDR3 sequence: CSARGDLDEQYF. The CDR3 bases are TGCAGTGCTAGAGGGGACTTGGACGAGCAGTACTTC.

This clonotype was seen only a few times. V usage is TRBV5-1 and J usage is TRBJ2-1; perhaps D is TRBD1 or TRBD2 (5 bases each). V was pared by 4 bases and J by 5 bases, with 16 bases between. CDR1 and CDR2 from the germline V gene are SGHRS and YFSETQ. This CDR3 contains 15 residues. CDR3 nucleotide sequence: TGCGCCAGCAGCCGCATCGGGGCCGGTAACAATGAGCAGTTCTTC. Its translation: CASSRIGAGNNEQFF.

This clonotype was counted between two and nine times. This chain's CDR3 is CASSSATPGGSHNEQFF. The CDR3 region has the DNA TGTGCCAGCAGCTCAGCAACCCCGGGGGGATCCCACAATGAGCAGTTCTTC. The gene calls are TRBV7-2 and TRBJ2-1; 7 bases line up with TRBD2. This CDR3 comprises 17 residues. CDR1 and CDR2 (germline): SGHTA, FQGNSA. The J segment lost 5 bases and the V segment lost 4 bases, leaving 14 bases of the junction unmatched.

This clonotype was observed a handful of times. The chain couples TRBV5-1 to TRBJ2-3, with 11 nucleotides matching TRBD1. Germline values: CDR1 SGHRS, CDR2 YFSETQ. The length of the CDR3 is 16 residues. J lost 4 bases, V lost 4 bases, and 8 bases had no gene match. CDR3 protein: CASSVTGTGGSDTQYF. The CDR3, as DNA: TGCGCCAGCAGCGTGACCGGGACAGGGGGGTCAGATACGCAGTATTTT.

This clonotype was seen only a few times. The chain carries TRBV29-1 and TRBJ2-3; D gene unclear. The germline V and J ends were trimmed by 4 bases and 3 bases, with 14 bases remaining between them. CDR1 is SQVTM, CDR2 ANQGSEA, per germline. This CDR3 spans 14 amino acids. The CDR3 bases are TGCAGCGTTGTGCCTAGTTCTCGGACAGATACGCAGTATTTT. Residues: CSVVPSSRTDTQYF.

This clonotype was picked up many times. For the CDR3, the DNA is TGTGCCAGCAGCCAAGGACTAGTGGTGGGTCAAGAGACCCAGTACTTC. Encoded protein: CASSQGLVVGQETQYF. The chain joins TRBV3-1 to TRBJ2-5; weak D call: TRBD2 (6 bases). V lost 1 base and J 2 bases, leaving 14 bases between the germline ends. There are 16 residues in the CDR3. The germline CDR1 and CDR2 sequences are LGHDT and YNNKEL (reference sequence).

The rearrangement uses TRBV12-3 or TRBV12-4 and TRBJ2-2; 8 nucleotides line up with TRBD2. This CDR3 has 15 residues. V gave up 7 bases and J gave up 2 bases; unmatched junction bases: 6. This chain's CDR3 is CASTNSGANTGELFF. The CDR3 DNA follows: TGTGCCAGCACCAATAGCGGGGCAAACACCGGGGAGCTGTTTTTT.

The gene calls are TRBV16 and TRBJ1-1; D unresolved. The CDR3 runs 14 residues. The germline CDR1 and CDR2 sequences are KGHSY and FQNENV. Trimming left V 4 bases short and J 5 bases short, with 14 bases between. The CDR3 loop reads CASSPSPLSTEAFF. The CDR3 bases are TGTGCCAGCAGCCCATCCCCCCTTTCTACTGAAGCTTTCTTT.

This chain uses TRBV2 with TRBJ2-1; 8 bases agree with TRBD1. J lost 7 bases, V lost 7 bases, and 6 bases had no gene match. The CDR3 is made up of 13 amino acids. CDR1 SNHLY and CDR2 FYNNEI come from the germline V gene. The DNA for the CDR3 is TGTGCCAGCATTGAGACAGGGGAAAATGAGCAGTTCTTC. As protein: CASIETGENEQFF.

V and J are TRBV7-4 and TRBJ2-3, with 9 bases identical to TRBD2. The CDR3 is made up of 17 amino acids. J was trimmed by 3 bases and V by 5 bases; bases with no gene match: 12. Per germline, CDR1 SGHVT and CDR2 SQSDAQ. CDR3 DNA: TGTGCCAGCAGCCCCCGACGTAGCGGGGGTGGGACAGATACGCAGTATTTT. Amino acid sequence: CASSPRRSGGGTDTQYF.

CDR3 loop: CAIRRGTAYNEQFF. For the CDR3, the DNA is TGTGCCATCAGACGCGGGACAGCTTACAATGAGCAGTTCTTC. The genes are TRBV10-3 and TRBJ2-1; weak D call: TRBD1 (7 bases). With 6 bases removed from V and 4 bases from J, the gap between germline ends came to 13 bases. Germline V lookup: CDR1 ENHRY, CDR2 SYGVKD. The CDR3 has 14 amino acids.

The chain recombines TRBV12-3 or TRBV12-4 with TRBJ2-5; no reliable D call. The CDR3 sequence is 16 residues long. V gave up 5 bases and J gave up 3 bases, with 19 bases separating them. CDR3 bases: TGTGCCAGCAGTCCACTCTTACCAGGCAAGAAAGAGACCCAGTACTTC. Translation: CASSPLLPGKKETQYF.

The rearrangement uses TRBV20-1 and TRBJ2-7; TRBD2 might be the D (6 bases). Looked up from germline, CDR1 is DFQATT and CDR2 is SNEGSKA (reference sequence). The CDR3 runs to 15 residues. Between the trimmed V and J ends, which lost 5 bases and 7 bases, there was a span of 24 bases. CDR3 bases: TGCAGTGCTTCTCACCCAGCTGGGGCGGGGTATGAGCAGTACTTC. This gives the protein CSASHPAGAGYEQYF.

The chain recombines TRBV2 with TRBJ2-3; 9 bases line up with TRBD2. The junction had 4 bases not matched to a gene; V was cut back by 1 base and J by 2 bases. CDR1 and CDR2 from the germline V gene are SNHLY and FYNNEI. This CDR3 is 16 amino acids long. The CDR3 sequence is CASSEVSGGYTDTQYF. Written as DNA, the CDR3 is TGTGCCAGCAGTGAAGTCAGCGGGGGGTACACAGATACGCAGTATTTT.

This clonotype was observed many times. The chain links TRBV11-2 to TRBJ2-3; 10 bases line up with TRBD2. This CDR3 is built from 17 residues. Unmatched junction bases numbered 8, after V lost 5 bases and J lost 0 bases. The germline V gene has CDR1 SGHAT and CDR2 FQNNGV. The chain's CDR3 is CASSRPLAGASTDTQYF. The CDR3 nucleotides are TGTGCCAGCAGCCGACCCCTAGCGGGGGCTAGCACAGATACGCAGTATTTT. The full variable domain, rest sourced from reference TRBV11-2 and TRBJ2-3, is EAGVAQSPRYKIIEKRQSVAFWCNPISGHATLYWYQQILGQGPKLLIQFQNNGVVDDSQLPKDRFSAERLKGVDSTLKIQPAKLEDSAVYLCASSRPLAGASTDTQYFGPGTRLTVL.

This chain connects TRBV20-1 to TRBJ1-1; TRBD1 might be the D (6 bases). Trimming shortened V by 2 bases and J by 6 bases, and 13 bases separated the two germline ends. The CDR3 extends over 13 amino acids. Germline CDR1 and CDR2: DFQATT and SNEGSKA (reference sequence). The CDR3 sequence: CSARPTGQPEAFF. CDR3 in DNA: TGCAGTGCTAGACCTACAGGGCAGCCTGAAGCTTTCTTT.

This clonotype has ten or more counts. V and J are TRBV6-1 and TRBJ1-4, with 10 nucleotides matching TRBD1. The CDR3 sequence is 15 residues long. Losses at the gene ends were 5 bases for V and 7 bases for J; bases not matched to a gene: 7. Germline CDR1 and CDR2: MNHNS and SASEGT. The CDR3 here is CASSPLGTGVEKLFF. The DNA for the CDR3 is TGTGCCAGCAGTCCCCTTGGGACAGGGGTTGAAAAACTGTTTTTT.

The sample holds a few counts of this clonotype. V gene TRBV20-1 combines with J gene TRBJ2-3, with 14 bases lining up with TRBD2. This CDR3 is 16 amino acids long. CDR1 DFQATT and CDR2 SNEGSKA come from the germline V gene (reference sequence). Losses at the gene ends were 0 bases for V and 6 bases for J; bases not matched to a gene: 5. DNA for the CDR3: TGCAGTGCTAGAGATTCGACTAGCGGGGGGGCGGATACGCAGTATTTT. Amino acids: CSARDSTSGGADTQYF.